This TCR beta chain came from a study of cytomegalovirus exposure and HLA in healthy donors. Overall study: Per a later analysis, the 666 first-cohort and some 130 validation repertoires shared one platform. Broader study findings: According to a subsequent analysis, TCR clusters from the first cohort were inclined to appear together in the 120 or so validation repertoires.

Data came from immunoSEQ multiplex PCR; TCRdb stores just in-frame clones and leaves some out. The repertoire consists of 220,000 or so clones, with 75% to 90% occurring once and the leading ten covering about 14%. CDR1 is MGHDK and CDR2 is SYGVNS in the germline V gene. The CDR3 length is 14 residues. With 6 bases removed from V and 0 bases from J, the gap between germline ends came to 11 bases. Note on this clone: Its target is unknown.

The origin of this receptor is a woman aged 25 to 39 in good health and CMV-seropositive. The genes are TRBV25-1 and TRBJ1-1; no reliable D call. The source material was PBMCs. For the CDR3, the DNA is TGTGCCAGCAGAGCGGGGAAAGTGAACACTGAAGCTTTCTTT. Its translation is CASRAGKVNTEAFF.